A selection of T cell receptor beta chains follows, all from one sample in a study of CD8 T cells in Susac syndrome. TCRdb re-analysed the immunoSEQ multiplex PCR reads in MiXCR, keeping a single row per CDR3 protein. The sample includes about 140,000 distinct CDR3 sequences, approximately 95% of them seen just once. The sample consisted of CD4+ T cells from PBMCs. Every receptor here comes from a human donor with Susac syndrome. The CDR3 runs from the conserved cysteine through the conserved F or W. The D gene is left open where the match is weak. Clone size is given for some rows only: seen once, a few or many times, or a class if the clone is expanded.

v_call: TRBV7-9
j_call: TRBJ2-3
d_call: -
clone_size: -
cdr3_nt: TGTGCCAGCAGCTTCCAAACAGATACGCAGTATTTT
cdr3_aa: CASSFQTDTQYF

v_call: TRBV5-6
j_call: TRBJ2-5
d_call: -
clone_size: -
cdr3_nt: TGTGCCAGCAGCTTGTTCAACCGCGGGTATAGCAAAGAGACCCAGTACTTC
cdr3_aa: CASSLFNRGYSKETQYF

v_call: TRBV12-3/TRBV12-4
j_call: TRBJ2-7
d_call: -
clone_size: -
cdr3_nt: TGTGCCAGCAGTCCCGGAGTTAGAAGGGCCTACGAGCAGTACTTC
cdr3_aa: CASSPGVRRAYEQYF

v_call: TRBV7-2
j_call: TRBJ2-7
d_call: -
clone_size: -
cdr3_nt: TGTGCCAGCAGCTTACCCACCTACGAGCAGTACTTC
cdr3_aa: CASSLPTYEQYF

v_call: TRBV5-6
j_call: TRBJ2-1
d_call: -
clone_size: -
cdr3_nt: TGTGCCAGCAGCCTGGGGGTGGATGAGCAGTTCTTC
cdr3_aa: CASSLGVDEQFF

v_call: TRBV20-1
j_call: TRBJ1-2
d_call: TRBD1
clone_size: -
cdr3_nt: TGCAGTGCTCCCCAACCGGGACAGGCCCCATTTGGCTACACCTTC
cdr3_aa: CSAPQPGQAPFGYTF

v_call: TRBV5-6
j_call: TRBJ1-1
d_call: TRBD1
clone_size: once
cdr3_nt: TGTGCCAGCAGCTGGGACAGGGGGCGAGAAGCTTTCTTT
cdr3_aa: CASSWDRGREAFF

v_call: TRBV12-3/TRBV12-4
j_call: TRBJ2-6
d_call: -
clone_size: -
cdr3_nt: TGTGCCACCACCCTAGGGGCCAACGTCCTGACTTTC
cdr3_aa: CATTLGANVLTF

v_call: TRBV20-1
j_call: TRBJ2-1
d_call: -
clone_size: once
cdr3_nt: TGCAGTGCTAGTAGGCTAGACAATGAGCAGTTCTTC
cdr3_aa: CSASRLDNEQFF

v_call: TRBV20-1
j_call: TRBJ2-7
d_call: -
clone_size: once
cdr3_nt: TGCAGTGCTGCTACGTACGGCATCTCCTACGAGCAGTACTTC
cdr3_aa: CSAATYGISYEQYF